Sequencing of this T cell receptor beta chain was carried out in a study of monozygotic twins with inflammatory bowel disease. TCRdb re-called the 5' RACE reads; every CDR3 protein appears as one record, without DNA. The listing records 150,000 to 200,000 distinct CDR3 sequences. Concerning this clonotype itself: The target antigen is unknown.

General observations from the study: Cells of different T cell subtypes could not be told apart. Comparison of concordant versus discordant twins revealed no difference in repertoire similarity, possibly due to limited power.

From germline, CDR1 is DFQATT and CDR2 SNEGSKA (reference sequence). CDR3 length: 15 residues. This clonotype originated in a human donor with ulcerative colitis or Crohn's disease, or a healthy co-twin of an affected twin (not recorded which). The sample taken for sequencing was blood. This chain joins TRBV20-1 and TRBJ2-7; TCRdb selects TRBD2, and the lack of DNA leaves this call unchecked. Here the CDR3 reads CSATPSSGRPYEQYF.